A selection of T cell receptor beta chains follows, all from one sample in a study of identical twins. TCRdb reprocessed the 5' RACE reads via MiXCR and lists one record per CDR3 protein. The data show roughly 290,000 distinct CDR3 sequences, more than 8% seen once. This sample was shared with a second study, whose subject was yellow fever vaccine responses in identical twins.

The sequenced material came from CD8+ T cells sorted from blood. The source is a woman under 30 in good health. Both conserved end residues are part of each CDR3. The order of the fields is V gene, J gene, CDR3 protein.

v_gene: TRBV7-6
j_gene: TRBJ2-7
CDR3aa: CASSLGGSGEQYF

v_gene: TRBV20-1
j_gene: TRBJ2-7
CDR3aa: CSAIWAGSIHEQYF

v_gene: TRBV5-8
j_gene: TRBJ2-3
CDR3aa: CASSLGVGDTDTQYF

v_gene: TRBV6-1
j_gene: TRBJ2-7
CDR3aa: CASKVPGNNEQYF

v_gene: TRBV9
j_gene: TRBJ2-1
CDR3aa: CASSVGEKQFF

v_gene: TRBV15
j_gene: TRBJ2-3
CDR3aa: CAIRNGLYSTDTQYF

v_gene: TRBV15
j_gene: TRBJ2-2
CDR3aa: CATSTTGTGRTGELFF

v_gene: TRBV9
j_gene: TRBJ2-1
CDR3aa: CASSVEGVAGNEQFF

v_gene: TRBV30
j_gene: TRBJ2-2
CDR3aa: CGLDENQPTGELFF

v_gene: TRBV5-6
j_gene: TRBJ2-4
CDR3aa: CASSPATEPSKNIQYF

v_gene: TRBV24-1
j_gene: TRBJ2-1
CDR3aa: CATSDMRSLPTEQFF

v_gene: TRBV7-9
j_gene: TRBJ2-1
CDR3aa: CASSPRELAGGYNEQFF

v_gene: TRBV10-3
j_gene: TRBJ2-7
CDR3aa: CAISEGAESGFHEQYF

v_gene: TRBV5-6
j_gene: TRBJ1-1
CDR3aa: CASSLPGQGEAFF

v_gene: TRBV5-8
j_gene: TRBJ1-5
CDR3aa: CASSLVAVSNQPQHF

v_gene: TRBV5-6
j_gene: TRBJ1-5
CDR3aa: CASSFARSNQPQHF

v_gene: TRBV20-1
j_gene: TRBJ2-2
CDR3aa: CSARVPGGNTGELFF

v_gene: TRBV20-1
j_gene: TRBJ2-1
CDR3aa: CSAPPLGTTYNEQFF

v_gene: TRBV29-1
j_gene: TRBJ2-3
CDR3aa: CSVLIAGGPDTQYF

v_gene: TRBV4-3
j_gene: TRBJ2-3
CDR3aa: CASSQDRAGGPSDTQYF

v_gene: TRBV4-3
j_gene: TRBJ1-1
CDR3aa: CASSQEVGMNTEAFF

v_gene: TRBV6-1
j_gene: TRBJ2-1
CDR3aa: CASSGMGNNEQFF

v_gene: TRBV27
j_gene: TRBJ2-7
CDR3aa: CASSFANQAYEQYF

v_gene: TRBV20-1
j_gene: TRBJ2-5
CDR3aa: CSATDEGLAGNQETQYF

v_gene: TRBV14
j_gene: TRBJ2-2
CDR3aa: CASSPQTGRGTGELFF

v_gene: TRBV4-1
j_gene: TRBJ2-7
CDR3aa: CASSQRQGAAYEQYF

v_gene: TRBV7-9
j_gene: TRBJ2-7
CDR3aa: CASSLSGWEQYF

v_gene: TRBV20-1
j_gene: TRBJ1-2
CDR3aa: CSARSGYNYGYTF

v_gene: TRBV4-2
j_gene: TRBJ2-1
CDR3aa: CASRPSSSGGPDEQFF